These 6 T cell receptor beta chains were sequenced from one sample in a study of blood T cells in healthy people across ages. Next came a second PCR, run for about 7 to 12 cycles, which used a sample-barcoded 5' primer along with a J-beta primer mix. TCRdb independently ran MiXCR on the 5' RACE reads; one entry per CDR3 protein. The sample carries approximately 1.5 million distinct CDR3 sequences, 35% to 45% recorded once. Material: blood. The receptors here all came from a woman aged 18 to 35 in good health.

This chain joins TRBV7-8 and TRBJ2-1, with D possibly TRBD2 on 6 matching bases. V was clipped by 1 base and J by 6 bases, with 16 bases between them. The CDR3 spans 16 residues. Germline CDR1 and CDR2: SGHVS and FQNEAQ. CDR3 loop: CASSLVGRKGGNEQFF. In nucleotides, the CDR3 is TGTGCCAGCAGCTTAGTCGGCCGTAAGGGAGGCAATGAGCAGTTCTTC.

A note on this clonotype: Relative to the germline gene, one junction end is altered; a read error may explain this. This chain joins TRBV29-1 and TRBJ2-5; the match to TRBD1 covers 7 bases. This CDR3 has 12 residues. Germline V lookup: CDR1 SQVTM, CDR2 ANQGSEA. The CDR3 sequence is CSVGLRTGQSCF. DNA of the CDR3: TGCAGCGTTGGGCTACGTACGGGACAGAGTTGCTTC.

This clonotype came up a few times. This chain connects TRBV7-9 to TRBJ2-1; the D call may be TRBD1 or TRBD2 (5 bases each). V lost 8 bases and J lost 6, with 17 bases in between. Germline V gene sequence: CDR1 SEHNR, CDR2 FQNEAQ (reference sequence). This CDR3 contains 14 residues. The CDR3 loop is CASPPRGSSNEQFF. The CDR3 nucleotides are TGTGCCAGCCCCCCGAGGGGTTCGAGCAATGAGCAGTTCTTC. The variable domain in full, with the rest retrieved from reference TRBV7-9 and TRBJ2-1, is DTGVSQNPRHKITKRGQNVTFRCDPISEHNRLYWYRQTLGQGPEFLTYFQNEAQLEKSRLLSDRFSAERPKGSFSTLEIQRTEQGDSAMYLCASPPRGSSNEQFFGPGTRLTVL.

The chain couples TRBV20-1 to TRBJ2-7, with TRBD1 matching over 7 bases. CDR3 length: 14 amino acids. J was trimmed by 6 bases and V by 5 bases; bases with no gene match: 13. In germline, CDR1 is DFQATT, CDR2 SNEGSKA (reference sequence). The CDR3 here is CSARDSLIIGEQYF. In DNA form, the CDR3 reads TGCAGTGCTCGGGACAGCCTAATAATCGGCGAGCAGTACTTC.

The gene calls are TRBV9 and TRBJ2-5; maybe TRBD2 (5 bases). The germline gives CDR1 SGDLS, CDR2 YYNGEE. V shed 1 base and J shed 1 base, with 11 bases lying between them. The CDR3 spans 15 residues. As DNA, the CDR3 is TGTGCCAGCAGCGTACGGACTCAACCCCAAGAGACCCAGTACTTC. It is translated as CASSVRTQPQETQYF.

The chain joins TRBV20-1 to TRBJ1-2; no clear D. The CDR3 extends over 15 amino acids. V dropped 0 bases and J dropped 2 bases, with 13 bases sitting between them. Germline loops: CDR1 DFQATT, CDR2 SNEGSKA (reference sequence). For the CDR3, the DNA is TGCAGTGCTAGAGATCCCACAGAAACCAACTATGGCTACACCTTC. Its translation: CSARDPTETNYGYTF.